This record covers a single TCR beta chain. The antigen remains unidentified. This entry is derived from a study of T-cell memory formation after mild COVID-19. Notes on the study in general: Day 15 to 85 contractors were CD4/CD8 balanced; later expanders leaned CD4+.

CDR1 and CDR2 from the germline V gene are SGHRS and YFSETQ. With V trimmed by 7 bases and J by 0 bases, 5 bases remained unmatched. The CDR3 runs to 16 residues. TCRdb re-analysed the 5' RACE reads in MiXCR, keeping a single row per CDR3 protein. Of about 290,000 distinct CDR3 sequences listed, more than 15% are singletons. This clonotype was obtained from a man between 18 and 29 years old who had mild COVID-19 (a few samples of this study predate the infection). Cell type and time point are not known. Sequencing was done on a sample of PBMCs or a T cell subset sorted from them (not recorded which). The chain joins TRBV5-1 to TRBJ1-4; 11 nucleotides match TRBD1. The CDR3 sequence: CASAGQGASTNEKLFF. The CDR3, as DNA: TGCGCCAGCGCTGGACAGGGGGCGTCAACTAATGAAAAACTGTTTTTT.